This T cell receptor beta chain was found in a study of radiotherapy plus CTLA-4 blockade in lung cancer (dated by TCRdb to the late 2010s). General notes on the study: Among enrolled patients, approximately 18% had an objective response and 31% reached disease control. Results the study describes overall, beyond this receptor: TCR clones derived from tumors expanded in peripheral blood after treatment with radiotherapy and ipilimumab. The strongest predictors of response, as reported, were early dynamic changes in blood T cell clones along with a rise in serum interferon-beta after radiation.

Receptors were amplified or captured by the immunoSEQ multiplex PCR assay. This is the immuneACCESS table as TCRdb keeps it, with only in-frame sequences that have V and J called. A part of the clones is gone; compared with another copy, unresolved V genes explain less than half, and the rest is unexplained. The sample profile shows roughly 53,000 clones; 84% of them were found once. Roughly 4.9% of the sample lies in the top ten. Points on this clone: No cognate antigen has been identified for it. It has no much larger one-base neighbor in the sample; base qualities were not kept.

According to the germline V gene, CDR1 reads SGHVS and CDR2 reads FQNEAQ. V gives up 8 bases and J gives up 1 base, and the segment between their germline ends measures 20 bases. From cysteine to phenylalanine, the CDR3 is 16 amino acids long. The read is trimmed to its CDR3 DNA, 48 bases read in frame from base 1. Focal radiation therapy combined with CTLA-4 blockade (ipilimumab) was tested in patients with chemo-refractory metastatic non-small-cell lung cancer. The specimen was peripheral blood, collected from a patient treated with radiotherapy plus ipilimumab. In this chain, TRBV7-8 is recombined with TRBJ2-5; a weak D assignment points to TRBD2 (6 bases agree). The receptor was isolated from a human donor with non-small cell lung cancer whose response to radiotherapy plus ipilimumab could not be evaluated. The CDR3 in this case is CASALGPSAAQETQYF. Here is the DNA: TGTGCCAGCGCCTTGGGGCCTAGCGCTGCCCAAGAGACCCAGTACTTC.